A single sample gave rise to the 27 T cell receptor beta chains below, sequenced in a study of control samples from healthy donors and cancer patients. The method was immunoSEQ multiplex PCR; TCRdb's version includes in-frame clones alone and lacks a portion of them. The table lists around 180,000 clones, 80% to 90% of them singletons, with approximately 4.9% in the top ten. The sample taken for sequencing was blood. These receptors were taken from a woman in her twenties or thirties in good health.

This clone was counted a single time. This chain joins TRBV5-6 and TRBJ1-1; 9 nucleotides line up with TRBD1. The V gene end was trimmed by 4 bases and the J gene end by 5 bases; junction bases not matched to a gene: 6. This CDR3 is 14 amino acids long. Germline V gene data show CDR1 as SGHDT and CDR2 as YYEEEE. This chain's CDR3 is CASSGQGRRTEAFF. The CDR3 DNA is TGTGCCAGCAGCGGACAGGGGAGGAGAACTGAAGCTTTCTTT.

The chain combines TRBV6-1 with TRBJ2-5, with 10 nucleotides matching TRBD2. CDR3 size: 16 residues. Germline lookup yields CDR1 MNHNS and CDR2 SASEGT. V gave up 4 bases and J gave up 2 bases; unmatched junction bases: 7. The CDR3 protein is CASSVSSGGFQETQYF. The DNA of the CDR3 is TGTGCCAGCAGTGTCTCTAGCGGGGGATTTCAAGAGACCCAGTACTTC.

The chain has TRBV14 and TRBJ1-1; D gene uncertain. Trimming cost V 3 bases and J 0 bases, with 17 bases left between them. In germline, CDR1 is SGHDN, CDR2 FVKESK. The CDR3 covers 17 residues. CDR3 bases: TGTGCCAGCAGCCAGGTCTTTAGGCGGGCTTTGAACACTGAAGCTTTCTTT. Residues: CASSQVFRRALNTEAFF.

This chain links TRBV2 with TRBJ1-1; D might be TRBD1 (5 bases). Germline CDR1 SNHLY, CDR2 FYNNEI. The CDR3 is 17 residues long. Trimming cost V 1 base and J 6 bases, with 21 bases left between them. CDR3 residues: CASSEGLRGPIGAEAFF. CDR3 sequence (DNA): TGTGCCAGCAGTGAAGGTCTGCGGGGCCCGATTGGCGCTGAAGCTTTCTTT.

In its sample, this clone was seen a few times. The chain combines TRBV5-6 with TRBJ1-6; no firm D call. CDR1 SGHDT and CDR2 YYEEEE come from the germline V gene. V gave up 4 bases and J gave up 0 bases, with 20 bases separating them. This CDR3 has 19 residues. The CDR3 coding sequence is TGTGCCAGCAGCCGCGGAGCCGCGATGTGGAGCTCCTATAATTCACCCCTCCACTTT. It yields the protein CASSRGAAMWSSYNSPLHF.

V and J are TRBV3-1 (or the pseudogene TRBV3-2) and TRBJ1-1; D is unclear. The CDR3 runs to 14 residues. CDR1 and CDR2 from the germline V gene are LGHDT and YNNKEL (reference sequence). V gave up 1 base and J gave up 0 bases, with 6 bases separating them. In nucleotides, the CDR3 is TGTGCCAGCAGCCAAGGGACCGTGAACACTGAAGCTTTCTTT. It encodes CASSQGTVNTEAFF.

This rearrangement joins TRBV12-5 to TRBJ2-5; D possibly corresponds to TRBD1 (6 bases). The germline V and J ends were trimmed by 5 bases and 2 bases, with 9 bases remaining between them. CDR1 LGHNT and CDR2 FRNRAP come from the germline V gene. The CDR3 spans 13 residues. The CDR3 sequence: CASGRTAQETQYF. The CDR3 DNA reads TGTGCTAGTGGTAGGACAGCTCAAGAGACCCAGTACTTC.

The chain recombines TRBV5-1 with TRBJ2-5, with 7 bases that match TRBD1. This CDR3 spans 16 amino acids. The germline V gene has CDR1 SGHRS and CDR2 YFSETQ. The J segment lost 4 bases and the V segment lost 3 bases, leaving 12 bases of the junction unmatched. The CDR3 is CASSWAISGGAETQYF. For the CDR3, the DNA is TGCGCCAGCAGCTGGGCGATCTCAGGGGGTGCAGAGACCCAGTACTTC. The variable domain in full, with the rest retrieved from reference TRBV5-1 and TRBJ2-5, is KAGVTQTPRYLIKTRGQQVTLSCSPISGHRSVSWYQQTPGQGLQFLFEYFSETQRNKGNFPGRFSGRQFSNSRSEMNVSTLELGDSALYLCASSWAISGGAETQYFGPGTRLLVL.

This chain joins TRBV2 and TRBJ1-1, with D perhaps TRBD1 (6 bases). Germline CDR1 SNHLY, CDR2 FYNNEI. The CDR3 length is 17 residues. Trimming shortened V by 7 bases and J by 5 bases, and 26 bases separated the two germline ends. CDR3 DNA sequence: TGTGCCAGCAAATACTCCTCTCTCGGGACATTGGGAACTGAAGCTTTCTTT. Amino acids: CASKYSSLGTLGTEAFF.

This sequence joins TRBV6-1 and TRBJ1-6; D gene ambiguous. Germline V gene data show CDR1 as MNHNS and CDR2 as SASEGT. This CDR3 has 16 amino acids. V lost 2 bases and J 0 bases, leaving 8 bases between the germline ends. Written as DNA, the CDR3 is TGTGCCAGCAGTGAAAGGGTTAGCTCCTATAATTCACCCCTCCACTTT. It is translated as CASSERVSSYNSPLHF.

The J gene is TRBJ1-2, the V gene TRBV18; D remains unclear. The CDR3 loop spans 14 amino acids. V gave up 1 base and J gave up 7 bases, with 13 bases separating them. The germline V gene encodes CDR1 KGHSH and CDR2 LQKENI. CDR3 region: CASSPRPVEGGYTF. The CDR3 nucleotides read TGTGCCAGCTCACCACGCCCAGTTGAGGGTGGCTACACCTTC.

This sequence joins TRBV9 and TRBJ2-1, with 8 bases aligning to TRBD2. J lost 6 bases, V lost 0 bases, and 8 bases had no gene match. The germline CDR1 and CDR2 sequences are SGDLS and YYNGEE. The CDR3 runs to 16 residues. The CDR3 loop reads CASSVAQAGAPNEQFF. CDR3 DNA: TGTGCCAGCAGCGTAGCTCAAGCGGGGGCTCCCAATGAGCAGTTCTTC.

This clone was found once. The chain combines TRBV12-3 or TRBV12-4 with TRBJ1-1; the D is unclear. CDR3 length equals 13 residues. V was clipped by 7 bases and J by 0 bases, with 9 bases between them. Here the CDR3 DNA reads TGTGCCAGCACCCTAGGACTGAACACTGAAGCTTTCTTT. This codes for CASTLGLNTEAFF.

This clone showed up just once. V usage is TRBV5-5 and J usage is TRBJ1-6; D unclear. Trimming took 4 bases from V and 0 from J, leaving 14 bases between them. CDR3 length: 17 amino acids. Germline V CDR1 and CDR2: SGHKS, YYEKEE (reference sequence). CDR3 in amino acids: CASSIRPLSSYNSPLHF. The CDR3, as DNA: TGTGCCAGCAGCATCAGGCCCCTCAGCTCCTATAATTCACCCCTCCACTTT.

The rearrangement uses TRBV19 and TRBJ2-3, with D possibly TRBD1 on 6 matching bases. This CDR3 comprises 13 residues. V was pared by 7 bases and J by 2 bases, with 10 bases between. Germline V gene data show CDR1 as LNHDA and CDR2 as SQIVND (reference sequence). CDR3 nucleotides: TGTGCCAGTATGGACAGATCCACAGATACGCAGTATTTT. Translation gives CASMDRSTDTQYF.

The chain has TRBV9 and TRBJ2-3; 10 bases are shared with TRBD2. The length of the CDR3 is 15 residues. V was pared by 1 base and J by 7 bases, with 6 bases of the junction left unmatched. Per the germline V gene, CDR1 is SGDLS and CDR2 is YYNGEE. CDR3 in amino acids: CASSVTSGADYTQYF. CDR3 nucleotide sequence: TGTGCCAGCAGCGTAACTAGCGGGGCTGATTATACGCAGTATTTT.

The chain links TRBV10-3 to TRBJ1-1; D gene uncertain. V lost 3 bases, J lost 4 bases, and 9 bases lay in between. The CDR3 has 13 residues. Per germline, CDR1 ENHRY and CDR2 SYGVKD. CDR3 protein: CAISEGLGTEAFF. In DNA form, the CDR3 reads TGTGCCATCAGTGAAGGTCTCGGCACTGAAGCTTTCTTT.

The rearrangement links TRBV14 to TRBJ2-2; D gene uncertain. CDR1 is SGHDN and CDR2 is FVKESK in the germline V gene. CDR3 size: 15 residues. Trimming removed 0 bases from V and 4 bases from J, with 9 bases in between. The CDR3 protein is CASSQDRVGTGELFF. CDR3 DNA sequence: TGTGCCAGCAGCCAAGACCGGGTTGGCACCGGGGAGCTGTTTTTT.

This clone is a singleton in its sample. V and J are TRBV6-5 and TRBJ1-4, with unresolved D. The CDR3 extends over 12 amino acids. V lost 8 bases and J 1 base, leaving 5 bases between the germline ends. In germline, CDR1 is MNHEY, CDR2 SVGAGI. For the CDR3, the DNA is TGTGCCAGCTTGGGAACTAATGAAAAACTGTTTTTT. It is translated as CASLGTNEKLFF.

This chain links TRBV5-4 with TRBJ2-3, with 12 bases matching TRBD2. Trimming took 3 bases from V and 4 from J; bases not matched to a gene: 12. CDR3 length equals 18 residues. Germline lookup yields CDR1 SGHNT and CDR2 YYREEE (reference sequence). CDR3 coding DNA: TGTGCCAGCAGCTCACCGGGACTAGCGGGCGGGGGGTCAGATACGCAGTATTTT. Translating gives CASSSPGLAGGGSDTQYF.

CDR3 in DNA: TGTGCCAGCAGTTTCTGGGGACAGGGCAAGAGGACTGAAGCTTTCTTT. Translating it yields CASSFWGQGKRTEAFF. The V and J genes are TRBV28 and TRBJ1-1; the match to TRBD1 covers 9 bases. The length of the CDR3 is 16 residues. Losses at the gene ends were 3 bases for V and 5 bases for J; bases not matched to a gene: 10. Per the germline V gene, CDR1 is MDHEN and CDR2 is SYDVKM.

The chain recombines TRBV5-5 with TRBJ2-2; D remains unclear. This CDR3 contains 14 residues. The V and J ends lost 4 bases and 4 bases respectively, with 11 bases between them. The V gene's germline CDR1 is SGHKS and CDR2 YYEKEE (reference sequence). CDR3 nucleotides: TGTGCCAGCAGCCCGTGGACCCTCACCGGGGAGCTGTTTTTT. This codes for CASSPWTLTGELFF. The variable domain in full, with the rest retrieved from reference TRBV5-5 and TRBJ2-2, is DAGVTQSPTHLIKTRGQQVTLRCSPISGHKSVSWYQQVLGQGPQFIFQYYEKEERGRGNFPDRFSARQFPNYSSELNVNALLLGDSALYLCASSPWTLTGELFFGEGSRLTVL.

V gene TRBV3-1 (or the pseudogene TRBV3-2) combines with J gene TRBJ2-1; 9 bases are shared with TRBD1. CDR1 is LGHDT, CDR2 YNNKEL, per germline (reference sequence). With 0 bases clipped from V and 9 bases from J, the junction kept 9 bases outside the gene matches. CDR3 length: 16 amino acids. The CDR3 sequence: CASSQDPTGTGSEQFF. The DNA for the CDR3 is TGTGCCAGCAGCCAAGACCCAACCGGGACAGGGAGTGAGCAGTTCTTC.

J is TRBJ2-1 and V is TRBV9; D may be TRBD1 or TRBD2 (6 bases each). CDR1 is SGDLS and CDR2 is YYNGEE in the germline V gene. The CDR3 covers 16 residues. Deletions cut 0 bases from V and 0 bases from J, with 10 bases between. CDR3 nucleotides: TGTGCCAGCAGCGTAGCCGGGGGCAGCTCCTACAATGAGCAGTTCTTC. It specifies CASSVAGGSSYNEQFF.

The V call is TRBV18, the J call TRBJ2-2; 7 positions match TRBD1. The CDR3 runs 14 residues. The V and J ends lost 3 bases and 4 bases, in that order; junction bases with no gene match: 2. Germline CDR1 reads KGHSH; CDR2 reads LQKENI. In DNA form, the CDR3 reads TGTGCCAGCTCACCCGACAGGGTCACCGGGGAGCTGTTTTTT. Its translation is CASSPDRVTGELFF.

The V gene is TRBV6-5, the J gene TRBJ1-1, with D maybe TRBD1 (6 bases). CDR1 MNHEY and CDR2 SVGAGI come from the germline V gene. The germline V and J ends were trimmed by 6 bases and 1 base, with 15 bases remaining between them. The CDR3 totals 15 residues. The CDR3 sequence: CASRRELGANTEAFF. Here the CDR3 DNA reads TGTGCCAGCAGGAGGGAGTTGGGGGCGAACACTGAAGCTTTCTTT.

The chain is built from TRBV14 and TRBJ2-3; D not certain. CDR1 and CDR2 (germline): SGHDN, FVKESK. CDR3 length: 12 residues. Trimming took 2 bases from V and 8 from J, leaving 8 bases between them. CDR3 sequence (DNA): TGTGCCAGCAGCCAACCGAGTTCTACGCAGTATTTT. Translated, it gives CASSQPSSTQYF.